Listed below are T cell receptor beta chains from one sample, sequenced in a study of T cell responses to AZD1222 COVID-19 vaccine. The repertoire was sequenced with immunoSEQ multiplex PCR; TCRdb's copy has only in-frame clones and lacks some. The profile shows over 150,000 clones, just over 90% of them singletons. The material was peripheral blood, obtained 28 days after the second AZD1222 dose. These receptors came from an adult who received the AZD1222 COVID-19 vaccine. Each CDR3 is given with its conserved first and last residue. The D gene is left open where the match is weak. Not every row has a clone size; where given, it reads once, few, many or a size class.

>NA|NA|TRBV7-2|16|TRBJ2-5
CASSLIAEAKYGTQYF
TGTGCCAGCAGCCTTATAGCGGAGGCAAAGTATGGGACCCAGTACTTC
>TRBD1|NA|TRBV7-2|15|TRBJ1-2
CASSPTQGGGYGYTF
TGTGCCAGCAGCCCCACACAAGGGGGCGGGTATGGCTACACCTTC
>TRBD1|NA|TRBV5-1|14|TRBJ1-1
CASSLEDGQAGAFF
TGCGCCAGCAGCTTGGAAGATGGACAGGCAGGGGCTTTCTTT
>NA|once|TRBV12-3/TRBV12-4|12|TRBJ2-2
CASSLPLGELFF
TGTGCCAGCAGTTTACCATTGGGGGAGCTGTTTTTT
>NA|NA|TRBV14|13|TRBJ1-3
CASSRTSGNTIYF
TGTGCCAGCAGTCGGACATCTGGAAACACCATATATTTT
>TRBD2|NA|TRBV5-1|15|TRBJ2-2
CASSISGRSTGELFF
TGCGCCAGCAGCATTAGCGGGAGGAGTACCGGGGAGCTGTTTTTT
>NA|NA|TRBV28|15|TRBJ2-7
CASSRPGASSYEQYF
TGTGCCAGCAGCCGACCGGGAGCCTCCTCCTACGAGCAGTACTTC
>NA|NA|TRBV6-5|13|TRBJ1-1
CASSRPQSAEAFF
TGTGCCAGCAGTCGACCACAGAGCGCAGAAGCTTTCTTT
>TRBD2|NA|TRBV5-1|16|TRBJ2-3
CASSSAGLAGADTQYF
TGCGCCAGCAGCTCGGCGGGCCTAGCGGGAGCAGATACGCAGTATTTT
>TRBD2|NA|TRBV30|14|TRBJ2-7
CAWSWTSGRNEQYF
TGTGCCTGGAGTTGGACTAGCGGGAGAAACGAGCAGTACTTC
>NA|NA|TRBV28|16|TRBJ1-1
CASYRTVRGMNTEAFF
TGTGCCAGCTACAGGACAGTCCGGGGGATGAACACTGAAGCTTTCTTT
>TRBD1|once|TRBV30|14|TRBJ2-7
CAWSEGQGVYEQYF
TGTGCCTGGAGTGAGGGACAGGGGGTCTACGAGCAGTACTTC
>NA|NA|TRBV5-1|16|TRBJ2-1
CASSLVGQSSYNEQFF
TGCGCCAGCAGCTTGGTCGGGCAGAGCTCCTACAATGAGCAGTTCTTC
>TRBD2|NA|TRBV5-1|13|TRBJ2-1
CASSLTGGNEQFF
TGCGCCAGCAGCTTGACCGGGGGGAATGAGCAGTTCTTC
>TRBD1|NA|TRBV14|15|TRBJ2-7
CASSQPRTGVYEQYF
TGTGCCAGCAGCCAACCCCGGACAGGGGTCTACGAGCAGTACTTC
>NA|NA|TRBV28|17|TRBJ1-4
CASSLGHFEATNEKLFF
TGTGCCAGCAGCCTCGGTCATTTCGAAGCAACTAATGAAAAACTGTTTTTT
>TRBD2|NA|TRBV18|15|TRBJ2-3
CASSQLAGDTDTQYF
TGTGCCAGCTCACAGCTAGCGGGGGACACAGATACGCAGTATTTT
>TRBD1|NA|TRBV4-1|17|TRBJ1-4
CASSQDLVVQGDEKLFF
TGCGCCAGCAGCCAAGATTTAGTCGTACAGGGGGATGAAAAACTGTTTTTT
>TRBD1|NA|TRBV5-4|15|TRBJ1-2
CASHAPSRGLNGYTF
TGTGCCAGCCACGCCCCGAGCAGGGGGCTAAATGGCTACACCTTC
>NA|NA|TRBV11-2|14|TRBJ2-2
CATGRVLAAGELFF
TGTGCCACCGGTAGGGTCCTTGCAGCTGGGGAGCTGTTTTTT
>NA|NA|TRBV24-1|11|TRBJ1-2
CATSDGGGYTF
TGTGCCACCAGTGATGGGGGCGGCTACACCTTC
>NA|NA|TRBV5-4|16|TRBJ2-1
CASSLSPQSSYNEQFF
TGTGCCAGCAGCTTGTCTCCTCAGAGCTCCTACAATGAGCAGTTCTTC
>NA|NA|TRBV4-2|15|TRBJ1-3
CASSLEAVSGNTIYF
TGTGCCAGCAGCCTGGAGGCAGTGTCTGGAAACACCATATATTTT
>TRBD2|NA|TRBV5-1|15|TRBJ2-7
CASSPTSGSSYEQYF
TGCGCCAGCAGCCCCACTAGCGGTAGCTCCTACGAGCAGTACTTC
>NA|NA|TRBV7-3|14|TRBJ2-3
CASSPWEESLIQYF
TGTGCCAGCAGCCCCTGGGAAGAAAGTCTGATTCAGTATTTT
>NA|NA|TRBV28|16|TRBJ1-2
CASSQPASGVLYGYTF
TGTGCCAGCAGCCAACCGGCGTCAGGGGTTCTTTATGGCTACACCTTC
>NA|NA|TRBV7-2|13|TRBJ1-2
CASSPGTEYGYTF
TGTGCCAGCAGCCCAGGGACGGAATATGGCTACACCTTC
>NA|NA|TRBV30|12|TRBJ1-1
CAWSVRDMKAFF
TGTGCCTGGAGTGTACGGGACATGAAAGCTTTCTTT
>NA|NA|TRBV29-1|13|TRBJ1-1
CSVVRVLNTEAFF
TGCAGCGTTGTCCGGGTTTTGAACACTGAAGCTTTCTTT
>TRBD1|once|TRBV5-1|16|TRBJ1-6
CASSLEGTASNSPLHF
TGCGCCAGCAGCTTGGAAGGGACAGCGTCAAATTCACCCCTCCACTTT
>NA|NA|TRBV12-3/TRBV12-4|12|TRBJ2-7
CASSLSGREQYF
TGTGCCAGCAGTCTCTCGGGTCGCGAGCAGTACTTC
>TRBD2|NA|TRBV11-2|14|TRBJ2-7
CASSFTGRAYEQYF
TGTGCCAGCAGCTTTACCGGGAGGGCGTACGAGCAGTACTTC
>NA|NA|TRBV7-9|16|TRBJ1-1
CASSRGDGQPYTEAFF
TGTGCCAGCAGCCGAGGGGACGGACAACCTTACACTGAAGCTTTCTTT
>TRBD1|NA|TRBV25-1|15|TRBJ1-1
CASSQAGGTNTEAFF
TGTGCCAGCAGTCAGGCAGGGGGGACAAACACTGAAGCTTTCTTT
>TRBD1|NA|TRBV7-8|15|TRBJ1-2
CASSLWNRGSLGYTF
TGTGCCAGCAGCTTATGGAACAGGGGATCGCTCGGCTACACCTTC
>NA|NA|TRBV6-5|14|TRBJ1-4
CASKRAEINEKLFF
TGTGCCAGCAAGAGGGCAGAAATCAATGAAAAACTGTTTTTT
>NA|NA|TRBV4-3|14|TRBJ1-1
CASSQDRGDTEAFF
TGCGCCAGCAGCCAAGACAGGGGTGACACTGAAGCTTTCTTT
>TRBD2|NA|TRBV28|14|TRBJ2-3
CASSSSGETDTQYF
TGTGCCAGCAGTTCTAGCGGGGAAACAGATACGCAGTATTTT
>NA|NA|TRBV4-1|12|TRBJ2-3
CASNQIGDTQYF
TGCGCCAGCAACCAAATAGGGGATACGCAGTATTTT
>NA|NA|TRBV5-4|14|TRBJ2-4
CASSRDVGQNIQYF
TGTGCCAGCAGCCGGGACGTTGGCCAAAACATTCAGTACTTC
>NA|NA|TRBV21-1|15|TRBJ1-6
CASSGLDRPLSPLHF
TGTGCCAGCAGCGGTTTAGACAGGCCGCTCTCACCCCTCCACTTT
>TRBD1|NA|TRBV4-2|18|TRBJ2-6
CASSHQGQGASGANVLTF
TGTGCCAGCAGCCATCAGGGACAGGGGGCTTCTGGGGCCAACGTCCTGACTTTC
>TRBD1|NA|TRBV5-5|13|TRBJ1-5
CASSTWDSQPQHF
TGTGCCAGCAGCACGTGGGACAGCCAGCCCCAGCATTTT
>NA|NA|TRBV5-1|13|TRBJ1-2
CASRTMGGYGYTF
TGCGCCAGCAGAACGATGGGAGGCTATGGCTACACCTTC